This is a list of T cell receptor beta chains from one sample in a study of blood T cell repertoires in COVID-19. The protocol was immunoSEQ multiplex PCR, while the TCRdb copy is restricted to in-frame clones and leaves out a portion. In the table there are about 180,000 clones, roughly nine tenths of which are singletons. Sequencing input: peripheral blood. Receptor source: a man aged 18 to 30 who had recovered from COVID-19. CDR3s include the opening cysteine and the closing phenylalanine or tryptophan. The D gene is left open where the match is weak. Expanded clones get a size class; other rows say once, few or many, or leave the size out.

D: .
size: .
J: TRBJ2-4
V: TRBV28
DNA: TGTGCCAGCCTCCCTGGAGGGACAGACAAAAACATTCAGTACTTC
CDR3: CASLPGGTDKNIQYF

D: TRBD2
size: .
J: TRBJ2-1
V: TRBV5-5
DNA: TGTGCCAGCAGCTTGGCGACTAGCGTAGTCATTGAGCAGTTCTTC
CDR3: CASSLATSVVIEQFF

D: .
size: .
J: TRBJ1-1
V: TRBV19
DNA: TGTGCCAGTAGTATCAAGGGGGTGACTGAAGCTTTCTTT
CDR3: CASSIKGVTEAFF

D: TRBD1
size: .
J: TRBJ2-7
V: TRBV4-3
DNA: TGCGCCAGCAGCCTAGAAGGACAGGGGGGATACGAGCAGTACTTC
CDR3: CASSLEGQGGYEQYF

D: TRBD1
size: few
J: TRBJ1-3
V: TRBV7-9
DNA: TGTGCCAGCAGATCGGACAGGGCGAGAAACACCATATATTTT
CDR3: CASRSDRARNTIYF

D: .
size: .
J: TRBJ1-2
V: TRBV27
DNA: TGTGCCAGCAGTTTAGTAGGGGGGGGACGTGGCTACACCTTC
CDR3: CASSLVGGGRGYTF

D: .
size: .
J: TRBJ2-2
V: TRBV9
DNA: TGTGCCAGCAGCCCCGCGGGGGCACTTCCCGGGGAGCTGTTTTTT
CDR3: CASSPAGALPGELFF

D: TRBD1
size: .
J: TRBJ1-2
V: TRBV7-2
DNA: TGTGCCAGCAGCTTAGCCGTGGACAGGGTAAACTATGGCTACACCTTC
CDR3: CASSLAVDRVNYGYTF

D: .
size: .
J: TRBJ2-5
V: TRBV14
DNA: TGTGCCAGCAGCCAAGGGCAGGAACAAGAGACCCAGTACTTC
CDR3: CASSQGQEQETQYF

D: TRBD1
size: .
J: TRBJ1-2
V: TRBV6-5
DNA: TGTGCCAGCAGTTACTCGAAAGGGGGCAATGGCTACACCTTC
CDR3: CASSYSKGGNGYTF

D: TRBD2
size: once
J: TRBJ2-7
V: TRBV9
DNA: TGTGCCAGCAGCGTAATAGCGGGAGGACCCTACGAGCAGTACTTC
CDR3: CASSVIAGGPYEQYF

D: .
size: .
J: TRBJ1-2
V: TRBV7-9
DNA: TGTGCCAGCAGCTTAGCGGCGGGGAGGAACTATGGCTACACCTTC
CDR3: CASSLAAGRNYGYTF

D: TRBD2
size: .
J: TRBJ2-7
V: TRBV28
DNA: TGTGCCAGCAGCCTGCCCGGCGGGAGCGGGAGTTACGAGCAGTACTTC
CDR3: CASSLPGGSGSYEQYF

D: .
size: few
J: TRBJ1-1
V: TRBV30
DNA: TGTGCCTGGAGCCTGGGGGGAGGTTGGACTGAAGCTTTCTTT
CDR3: CAWSLGGGWTEAFF

D: TRBD2
size: once
J: TRBJ2-1
V: TRBV19
DNA: TGTGCCAGTAGTCCAGGGACAGGACTAGCGGGAGGTCGTGCCTACAATGAGCAGTTCTTC
CDR3: CASSPGTGLAGGRAYNEQFF

D: TRBD2
size: .
J: TRBJ2-1
V: TRBV5-4
DNA: TGTGCCAGCAGCTTGAGGCGGGAGACCTACAATGAGCAGTTCTTC
CDR3: CASSLRRETYNEQFF

D: TRBD2
size: .
J: TRBJ2-4
V: TRBV11-2
DNA: TGTGCCAGCAGCTTAGGGGACGGGACTAGAAGTCCCAAAAACATTCAGTACTTC
CDR3: CASSLGDGTRSPKNIQYF

D: .
size: .
J: TRBJ2-1
V: TRBV13
DNA: TGTGCCAGCAGTTACAGGGTTGGAGACAATGAGCAGTTCTTC
CDR3: CASSYRVGDNEQFF

D: .
size: once
J: TRBJ2-1
V: TRBV19
DNA: TGTGCCAGTAGGGAGTACAATGAGCAGTTCTTC
CDR3: CASREYNEQFF

D: .
size: .
J: TRBJ2-7
V: TRBV7-2
DNA: TGTGCCAGCAGCGGCACTAGAAACAAGCAGTACTTC
CDR3: CASSGTRNKQYF

D: TRBD2
size: .
J: TRBJ2-7
V: TRBV4-1
DNA: TGCGCCAGCAGCCAGGCCCTAGCGGGTTTACCCTACGAGCAGTACTTC
CDR3: CASSQALAGLPYEQYF

D: TRBD2
size: .
J: TRBJ2-1
V: TRBV11-2
DNA: TGTGCCAGCAGTCCGGGACTATCATTTTTTCTGGGTGAGCAGTTCTTC
CDR3: CASSPGLSFFLGEQFF

D: .
size: .
J: TRBJ1-3
V: TRBV5-1
DNA: TGCGCCAGCCGCTCTGGAAACACCATATATTTT
CDR3: CASRSGNTIYF

D: .
size: .
J: TRBJ2-7
V: TRBV28
DNA: TGTGCCAGCAGTGGGCTCCAGGTTTTGGACGAGCAGTACTTC
CDR3: CASSGLQVLDEQYF

D: .
size: .
J: TRBJ2-7
V: TRBV7-9
DNA: TGTGCCAGCAGCTCCGCGGGACCCTACGAGCAGTACTTC
CDR3: CASSSAGPYEQYF

D: TRBD1
size: .
J: TRBJ2-7
V: TRBV18
DNA: TGTGCCAGCTCACCAGGGGCAGGGGGCTCTTCCGAGCAGTACTTC
CDR3: CASSPGAGGSSEQYF